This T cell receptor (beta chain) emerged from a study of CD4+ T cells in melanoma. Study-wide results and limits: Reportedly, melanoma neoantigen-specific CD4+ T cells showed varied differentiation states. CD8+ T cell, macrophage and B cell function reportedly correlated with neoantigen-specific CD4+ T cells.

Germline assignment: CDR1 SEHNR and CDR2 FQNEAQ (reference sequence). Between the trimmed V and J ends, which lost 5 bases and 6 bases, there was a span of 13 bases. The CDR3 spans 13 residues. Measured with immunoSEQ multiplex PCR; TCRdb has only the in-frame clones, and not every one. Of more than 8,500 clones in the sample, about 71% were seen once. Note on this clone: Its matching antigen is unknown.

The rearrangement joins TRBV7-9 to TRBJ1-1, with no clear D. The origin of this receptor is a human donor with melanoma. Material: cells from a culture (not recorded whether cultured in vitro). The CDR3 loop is CASSPPFSAEAFF. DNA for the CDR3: TGTGCCAGCAGCCCGCCCTTTAGCGCTGAAGCTTTCTTT.